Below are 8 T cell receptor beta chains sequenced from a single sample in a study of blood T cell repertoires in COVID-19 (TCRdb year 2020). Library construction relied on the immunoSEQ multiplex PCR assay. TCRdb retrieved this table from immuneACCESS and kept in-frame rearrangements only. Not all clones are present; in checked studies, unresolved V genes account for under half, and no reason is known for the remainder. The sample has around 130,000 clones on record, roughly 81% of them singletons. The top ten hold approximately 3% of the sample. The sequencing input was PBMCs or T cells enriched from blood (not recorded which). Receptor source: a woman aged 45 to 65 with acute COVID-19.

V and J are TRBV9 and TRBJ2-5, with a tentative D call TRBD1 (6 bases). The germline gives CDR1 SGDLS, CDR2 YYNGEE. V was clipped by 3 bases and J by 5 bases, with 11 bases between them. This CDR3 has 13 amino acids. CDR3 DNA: TGTGCCAGCAGCGCAGGGGTGGAGGAGACCCAGTACTTC. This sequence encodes CASSAGVEETQYF.

In DNA, the CDR3 is TGTGCCTGGAGTGCCAACCAAGAGACCCAGTACTTC. Its protein product is CAWSANQETQYF. The chain recombines TRBV30 with TRBJ2-5; D call uncertain. CDR3 length equals 12 residues. Trimming took off 1 base at V and 0 bases at J, with 3 bases between the two ends. Germline V lookup: CDR1 GTSNPN, CDR2 SVGIG (reference sequence).

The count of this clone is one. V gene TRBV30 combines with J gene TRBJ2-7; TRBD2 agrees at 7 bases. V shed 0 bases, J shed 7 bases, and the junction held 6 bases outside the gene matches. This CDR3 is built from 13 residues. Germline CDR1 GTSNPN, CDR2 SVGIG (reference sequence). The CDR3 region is CAWSVLTGGEQYF. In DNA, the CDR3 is TGTGCCTGGAGTGTACTTACGGGGGGAGAGCAGTACTTC.

The chain's CDR3 is CASSAQRSGAFF. CDR3 DNA: TGTGCCAGTAGTGCGCAACGAAGTGGTGCTTTCTTT. The genes are TRBV19 and TRBJ1-1; D uncertain. Germline loops: CDR1 LNHDA, CDR2 SQIVND (reference sequence). Trimming took 5 bases from V and 11 from J, leaving 15 bases between them. The CDR3 loop spans 12 amino acids.

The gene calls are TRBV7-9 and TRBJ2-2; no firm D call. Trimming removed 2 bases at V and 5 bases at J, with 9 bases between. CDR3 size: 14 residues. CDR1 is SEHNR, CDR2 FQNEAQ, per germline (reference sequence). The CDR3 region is CASSLSGLTGELFF. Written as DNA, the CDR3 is TGTGCCAGCAGCTTATCGGGTTTGACCGGGGAGCTGTTTTTT. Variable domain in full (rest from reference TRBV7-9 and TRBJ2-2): DTGVSQNPRHKITKRGQNVTFRCDPISEHNRLYWYRQTLGQGPEFLTYFQNEAQLEKSRLLSDRFSAERPKGSFSTLEIQRTEQGDSAMYLCASSLSGLTGELFFGEGSRLTVL.

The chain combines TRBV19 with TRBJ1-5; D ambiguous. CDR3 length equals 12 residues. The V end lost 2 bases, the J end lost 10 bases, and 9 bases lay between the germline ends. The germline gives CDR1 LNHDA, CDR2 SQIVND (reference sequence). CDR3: CASSISTRPQHF. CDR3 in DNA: TGTGCCAGTAGTATATCGACAAGACCCCAGCATTTT.

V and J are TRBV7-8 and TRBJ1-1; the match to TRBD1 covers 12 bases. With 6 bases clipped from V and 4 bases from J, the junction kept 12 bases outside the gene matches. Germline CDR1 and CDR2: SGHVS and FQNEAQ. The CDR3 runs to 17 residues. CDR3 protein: CASSLWGQGAPSTEAFF. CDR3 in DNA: TGTGCCAGCAGTCTCTGGGGACAGGGGGCCCCGAGCACTGAAGCTTTCTTT.

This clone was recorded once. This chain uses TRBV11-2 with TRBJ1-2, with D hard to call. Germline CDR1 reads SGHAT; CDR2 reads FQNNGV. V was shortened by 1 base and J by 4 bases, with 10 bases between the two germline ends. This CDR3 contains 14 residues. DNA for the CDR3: TGTGCCAGCAGCTTAGGTCGGAGATCCTATGGCTACACCTTC. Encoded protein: CASSLGRRSYGYTF.